The clone carrying this T cell receptor beta chain came up once. The data were produced by immunoSEQ multiplex PCR, yet TCRdb's version contains in-frame clones alone and is incomplete. The sample records about 410,000 clones, 70% to 90% being singletons. This entry comes from a study of blood T cell repertoires in COVID-19. V lost 0 bases and J 7 bases, leaving 7 bases between the germline ends. This CDR3 region has 13 residues. Germline CDR1 reads SGHNT; CDR2 reads YENEEA. Sequenced sample: peripheral blood. The chain recombines TRBV11-3 with TRBJ2-4; D remains unclear. This clonotype originated in a woman in her forties with COVID-19, enrolled during active disease. The CDR3 loop is CASSLDFLNIQYF. In DNA, the CDR3 is TGTGCCAGCAGCTTAGATTTCCTGAACATTCAGTACTTC.